This T cell receptor (beta chain) came from a study of T-cell reconstitution after alpha-beta-depleted transplantation in children. Library preparation (for TCRbeta) was performed with unique molecular identifiers. TCRdb reanalysed the PCR reads using MiXCR and keeps one entry per CDR3 protein. The sample shows approximately 200,000 distinct CDR3 sequences, more than 12% of them seen only once. Germline assignment: CDR1 KGHSH and CDR2 LQKENI. V lost 3 bases, J lost 1 base, and 13 bases stayed unmatched. The CDR3 is made up of 18 amino acids. Specimen: PBMCs from the stem cell graft donor, collected from the stem cell graft. The TCR sequence derives from a human donor who donated a stem cell graft to a child with acute lymphoblastic leukemia. The chain has TRBV18 and TRBJ1-1, with 8 nucleotides matching TRBD1. The CDR3: CASSPQLTGVKPNTEAFF. CDR3 coding DNA: TGTGCCAGCTCACCTCAATTGACAGGGGTGAAGCCGAACACTGAAGCTTTCTTT.